This entry lists 25 T cell receptor beta chains sequenced from one sample in a study of blood T cells in healthy people across ages. Then a second PCR, running roughly 7 to 11 cycles, was carried out with a sample-barcoded 5' primer and a J-beta primer mix. TCRdb reanalysed the 5' RACE reads using MiXCR and keeps one entry per CDR3 protein. This sample has roughly 730,000 distinct CDR3 sequences, with about 61% found just once. Sequenced input: blood. The receptors were gathered from a man aged 35 to 55 in good health.

This clonotype has a count of ten or more. The J gene is TRBJ2-5, the V gene TRBV12-3 or TRBV12-4; D ambiguous. The CDR3 runs to 14 residues. V dropped 5 bases and J dropped 4 bases, with 14 bases sitting between them. CDR3 amino acids: CASSRTALGETQYF. CDR3 DNA sequence: TGTGCCAGCAGTCGGACGGCTCTTGGAGAGACCCAGTACTTC.

There are a few counts of this clonotype. This rearrangement joins TRBV12-3 or TRBV12-4 to TRBJ1-6; D is perhaps TRBD1 (6 bases). The CDR3 runs 14 residues. V was clipped by 3 bases and J by 5 bases, with 8 bases between them. CDR3: CASSLWGHNSPLHF. The CDR3 region has the DNA TGTGCCAGCAGTTTGTGGGGGCATAATTCACCCCTCCACTTT.

This clonotype appeared many times. This chain uses TRBV5-1 with TRBJ2-3; maybe TRBD1 (6 bases). This CDR3 contains 14 residues. V lost 4 bases and J 0 bases, leaving 9 bases between the germline ends. From germline, CDR1 is SGHRS and CDR2 YFSETQ. The CDR3 protein is CASSQDSSTDTQYF. CDR3 nucleotides: TGCGCCAGCAGCCAGGACAGCAGCACAGATACGCAGTATTTT.

The CDR3 here is CASSQEGGAGTDTQYF. CDR3 sequence (DNA): TGCGCCAGCAGCCAAGAAGGGGGAGCCGGCACAGATACGCAGTATTTT. The V gene is TRBV4-1, the J gene TRBJ2-3; tentatively, D is TRBD1 (6 bases). Trimming took off 0 bases at V and 1 base at J, with 11 bases between the two ends. Germline CDR1 is MGHRA and CDR2 is YSYEKL. The CDR3 length is 16 residues.

With respect to this clonotype: A read error may explain this, as a much larger clone is one base away. This rearrangement joins TRBV29-1 to TRBJ2-7; D is undetermined. The CDR3 loop spans 11 amino acids. Between the trimmed V and J ends, which lost 4 bases and 0 bases, there was a span of 4 bases. The germline gives CDR1 SQVTM, CDR2 ANQGSEA. The CDR3 sequence: CSVVDSYEQYF. CDR3 DNA sequence: TGCAGCGTTGTTGACTCCTACGAGCAGTACTTC.

The chain links TRBV20-1 to TRBJ1-1; D is unresolved. Trimming cost V 0 bases and J 0 bases, with 11 bases left between them. This CDR3 contains 15 residues. Germline lookup yields CDR1 DFQATT and CDR2 SNEGSKA (reference sequence). CDR3 sequence: CSARDLSFMNTEAFF. CDR3 in DNA: TGCAGTGCTAGAGATTTGAGTTTCATGAACACTGAAGCTTTCTTT.

This clonotype has a handful of counts. This chain connects TRBV28 to TRBJ2-5; D is perhaps TRBD1 (5 bases). The germline V gene has CDR1 MDHEN and CDR2 SYDVKM. Trimming shortened V by 6 bases and J by 11 bases, and 16 bases separated the two germline ends. The CDR3 consists of 12 residues. The CDR3 DNA is TGTGCCAGCAGAGCCAGGGTGGGTGAGCAGTACTTC. Amino acids: CASRARVGEQYF.

The V and J genes are TRBV28 and TRBJ1-1; unclear D gene. This CDR3 spans 14 amino acids. V lost 4 bases, J lost 7 bases, and 16 bases lay in between. The germline CDR1 and CDR2 sequences are MDHEN and SYDVKM. Written as DNA, the CDR3 is TGTGCCAGCAGTTACCCTTGGTTGAAGGGTGAAGCTTTCTTT. Its protein is CASSYPWLKGEAFF.

The count of this clonotype is one. V usage is TRBV10-3 and J usage is TRBJ2-7; 10 nucleotides match TRBD2. The J segment lost 4 bases and the V segment lost 3 bases, leaving 9 bases of the junction unmatched. This CDR3 comprises 16 residues. Germline loops: CDR1 ENHRY, CDR2 SYGVKD. The CDR3 bases are TGTGCCATCAGTGAACCGTCCGGGACTAGCGATTACGAGCAGTACTTC. It specifies CAISEPSGTSDYEQYF.

This clonotype showed up just a few times. This chain uses TRBV12-3 or TRBV12-4 with TRBJ2-5; TRBD1 is a possible D gene (6 bases). V lost 8 bases to trimming and J lost 3 bases, with 13 bases between them. This CDR3 is 13 amino acids long. The CDR3 DNA reads as TGTGCCAGCCACCCGACAGGTGAAGAGACCCAGTACTTC. Its translation: CASHPTGEETQYF.

The chain joins TRBV6-5 to TRBJ1-2; D perhaps matches TRBD1 (5 bases). Trimming left V 0 bases short and J 8 bases short, with 10 bases between. Germline V lookup: CDR1 MNHEY, CDR2 SVGAGI. The CDR3 extends over 13 amino acids. CDR3 nucleotide sequence: TGTGCCAGCAGTTACTCGGGGCTTAGGGGCTACACCTTC. Protein: CASSYSGLRGYTF.

This clonotype has more than one count but fewer than ten. V is TRBV9 and J is TRBJ2-5; 7 bases are shared with TRBD1. The CDR3 contains 16 residues. From germline, CDR1 is SGDLS and CDR2 YYNGEE. V trimming: 2 bases; J trimming: 4 bases; junction bases outside the gene matches: 11. CDR3: CASSVEPGTVRETQYF. The CDR3 region has the DNA TGTGCCAGCAGCGTCGAACCCGGGACAGTAAGAGAGACCCAGTACTTC.

The genes are TRBV7-3 and TRBJ1-2, with a tentative D call TRBD1 (5 bases). Deletions cut 1 base from V and 2 bases from J, with 14 bases between. This CDR3 region has 16 residues. Germline lookup yields CDR1 SGHTA and CDR2 FQGTGA. The CDR3 DNA reads TGTGCCAGCAGCTTAAGGGTTGGGGCCAGGAACTATGGCTACACCTTC. Protein: CASSLRVGARNYGYTF. The full variable domain, with the rest looked up from reference TRBV7-3 and TRBJ1-2, is GAGVSQTPSNKVTEKGKYVELRCDPISGHTALYWYRQSLGQGPEFLIYFQGTGAADDSGLPNDRFFAVRPEGSVSTLKIQRTERGDSAVYLCASSLRVGARNYGYTFGSGTRLTVV.

The chain carries TRBV20-1 and TRBJ1-5; 9 bases match TRBD1. The V segment lost 1 base and the J segment 9 bases; nucleotides outside the gene matches: 7. Per the germline V gene, CDR1 is DFQATT and CDR2 is SNEGSKA (reference sequence). The CDR3 totals 14 residues. DNA for the CDR3: TGCAGTGCTAGAGGCGGACAGGGGAAGAGGCCCCAGCATTTT. It is translated as CSARGGQGKRPQHF.

This clonotype was detected once. This chain connects TRBV29-1 to TRBJ2-2; 9 positions agree with TRBD1. J lost 2 bases, V lost 6 bases, and 4 bases had no gene match. This CDR3 has 14 residues. Germline lookup yields CDR1 SQVTM and CDR2 ANQGSEA. The CDR3 loop reads CSVVDRGNTGELFF. In DNA, the CDR3 is TGCAGCGTAGTGGACAGGGGAAACACCGGGGAGCTGTTTTTT.

This clonotype occurred a few times. The rearrangement uses TRBV20-1 and TRBJ2-1; 8 positions match TRBD2. The CDR3 runs 18 residues. Germline trimming cut 6 bases from V and 4 bases from J; bases unmatched to any gene: 20. Germline V CDR1 and CDR2: DFQATT, SNEGSKA (reference sequence). This chain's CDR3 is CSAVRESGSLNTYNEQFF. CDR3 DNA sequence: TGCAGTGCCGTCCGAGAAAGCGGGAGCCTTAACACTTACAATGAGCAGTTCTTC.

This clonotype has only a few counts. The chain is built from TRBV9 and TRBJ2-5, with 11 bases fitting TRBD2. In germline, CDR1 is SGDLS, CDR2 YYNGEE. The ends lost 7 bases at V and 5 bases at J; junction bases unmatched: 13. This CDR3 is 16 amino acids long. The chain's CDR3 is CASAGVSGGALETQYF. For the CDR3, the DNA is TGTGCCAGCGCGGGGGTTAGCGGGGGGGCCCTTGAGACCCAGTACTTC.

Only a few counts were recorded for this clonotype. The J gene is TRBJ2-5, the V gene TRBV12-3 or TRBV12-4; weak D call: TRBD1 (6 bases). The CDR3 runs 14 residues. The V end lost 2 bases, the J end lost 5 bases, and 12 bases lay between the germline ends. The CDR3, as DNA: TGTGCCAGCAGTTTATCAGGGGCTATGGAGACCCAGTACTTC. Translated, it gives CASSLSGAMETQYF.

This chain connects TRBV29-1 to TRBJ1-5; TRBD1 matches 9 bases. V lost 7 bases to trimming and J lost 3 bases; unmatched junction nucleotides: 4. The CDR3 is 13 amino acids. Germline assignment: CDR1 SQVTM and CDR2 ANQGSEA. Here the CDR3 DNA reads TGCAGCGGGGGGACAGGGCTCAATCAGCCCCAGCATTTT. Translation: CSGGTGLNQPQHF.

This chain uses TRBV25-1 with TRBJ2-7; the D call may be TRBD1 or TRBD2 (5 bases each). CDR1 is MGHDK, CDR2 SYGVNS, per germline. CDR3 length: 14 amino acids. The V end was cut by 2 bases, the J end by 0 bases, with 8 bases between. The CDR3 region is CASSEVGTSYEQYF. The DNA for the CDR3 is TGTGCCAGCAGTGAAGTAGGGACCTCCTACGAGCAGTACTTC.

The chain couples TRBV5-6 to TRBJ2-3, with 7 bases matching TRBD1. The CDR3 runs to 16 residues. Germline CDR1 and CDR2: SGHDT and YYEEEE. J gave up 1 base and V 2 bases, and 7 bases lay outside the gene matches. CDR3 residues: CASSFIGGPGTDTQYF. The CDR3 DNA follows: TGTGCCAGCAGCTTCATAGGGGGCCCCGGCACAGATACGCAGTATTTT.

This clonotype has ten or more counts. V usage is TRBV28 and J usage is TRBJ1-2, with TRBD1 matching 7 bases. The CDR3 consists of 13 residues. Germline V gene data show CDR1 as MDHEN and CDR2 as SYDVKM. Trimming cost V 6 bases and J 8 bases; bases outside gene matches: 9. The CDR3 region has the DNA TGTGCCAGCAGCAACGACAGGGAATTGGGCTACACCTTC. This translates into CASSNDRELGYTF.

This clonotype was seen once. This chain uses TRBV7-9 with TRBJ2-3; 9 positions agree with TRBD2. From germline, CDR1 is SEHNR and CDR2 FQNEAQ (reference sequence). Unmatched junction bases numbered 5, after V lost 0 bases and J lost 7 bases. CDR3 length: 15 residues. The CDR3 reads CASSLATLAGYTQYF. The DNA of the CDR3 is TGTGCCAGCAGCTTAGCGACCCTAGCGGGATATACGCAGTATTTT.

The chain carries TRBV28 and TRBJ2-4; D unresolved. CDR3 length: 13 amino acids. V was shortened by 3 bases and J by 6 bases, with 9 bases between the two germline ends. Germline lookup yields CDR1 MDHEN and CDR2 SYDVKM. CDR3 amino acids: CASSLMGLNIQYF. The DNA for the CDR3 is TGTGCCAGCAGTTTGATGGGCCTAAACATTCAGTACTTC.

This clonotype appeared a few times. The chain combines TRBV4-3 with TRBJ2-3; a weak D match, TRBD2 (6 bases). V gave up 0 bases and J gave up 3 bases, with 16 bases separating them. Looked up from germline, CDR1 is LGHNA and CDR2 is YSLEER. There are 17 residues in the CDR3. This CDR3 reads CASSQDAEGFGTDTQYF. The CDR3 coding sequence is TGCGCCAGCAGCCAAGATGCGGAGGGGTTTGGGACAGATACGCAGTATTTT.